These T cell receptor beta chains were read from a single sample in a study of CD8 T cells in ankylosing spondylitis. TCRdb re-analysed the 5' RACE reads in MiXCR, keeping a single row per CDR3 protein. This table holds fewer than 550,000 distinct CDR3 sequences, approximately 5% found once. Sequencing was performed on blood, either unsorted or a sorted T cell fraction (not recorded which). These receptors were collected from a male donor with ankylosing spondylitis. Each CDR3 is given with its conserved first and last residue. D genes are given only for firm matches. Some rows mark clone size as missing; the rest say once, few, many or name a class of expanded clone.

J gene	V gene	D gene	clone size	CDR3 DNA	CDR3 protein
TRBJ2-3	TRBV4-2	.	many	TGTGCCAGCAAGCCGGGGGCCACAGATACGCAGTATTTT	CASKPGATDTQYF
TRBJ1-5	TRBV4-3	.	many	TGCGCCAGCAGCCAGGAAAGAGTTTATAGCAATCAGCCCCAGCATTTT	CASSQERVYSNQPQHF
TRBJ2-4	TRBV7-2	.	many	TGTGCCAGCAGCCCAAGTTCTAGCGTCATTCAGTACTTC	CASSPSSSVIQYF
TRBJ2-7	TRBV20-1	.	many	TGCAGTGCTAGAGTTGCAGAGTCCTACGAGCAGTACTTC	CSARVAESYEQYF
TRBJ2-5	TRBV5-6	.	few	TGTGCCAGCAGCTTGGGACAGAATACTCCTGGGACCCAGTACTTC	CASSLGQNTPGTQYF
TRBJ2-1	TRBV5-8	.	many	TGTGCCAGCAGCTTCGGGGGAGGGCAGTTCTTC	CASSFGGGQFF
TRBJ1-1	TRBV6-5	.	many	TGTGCCAGCAGTTACAGGCAGGGAAGGACTGAAGCTTTCTTT	CASSYRQGRTEAFF
TRBJ2-6	TRBV5-1	.	many	TGCGCCAGCAGCTTTTTAATGCCGTCCGGGGCCAACGTCCTGACTTTC	CASSFLMPSGANVLTF
TRBJ2-1	TRBV15	TRBD2	many	TGTGCCACCAGCAGGAGGACTAGCGGGAGCTCCTACAATGAGCAGTTCTTC	CATSRRTSGSSYNEQFF
TRBJ2-7	TRBV7-9	.	few	TGTGCCAGCAGCTTAGGGCCCGGGACAACCTACGAGCAGTACTTC	CASSLGPGTTYEQYF
TRBJ1-1	TRBV27	.	many	TGTGCCAGCAGCCGGGGACCGGGGCGTACTGAAGCTTTCTTT	CASSRGPGRTEAFF
TRBJ1-4	TRBV28	TRBD1	many	TGTGCCAGCCGGGACAGGGCGTCTGAAAAACTGTTTTTT	CASRDRASEKLFF
TRBJ1-4	TRBV25-1	.	many	TGTGCCAGCAGTGCCACCGGGACCTATAATGAAAAACTGTTTTTT	CASSATGTYNEKLFF
TRBJ2-3	TRBV7-2	.	many	TGTGCCAGCAGCCAAGAACTGTCGGATACGCAGTATTTT	CASSQELSDTQYF
TRBJ1-1	TRBV5-1	.	many	TGCGCCAGCAGCTTGGTATGGGGGATGGACACTGAAGCTTTCTTT	CASSLVWGMDTEAFF
TRBJ2-1	TRBV5-6	TRBD2	many	TGTGCCAGCAGCTTGGGAATGTGGCGGGGGGGCAGTTATGAGCAGTTCTTC	CASSLGMWRGGSYEQFF
TRBJ2-1	TRBV7-8	TRBD2	few	TGTGTGGCGGGGGGGAGGAATGAGCAGTTCTTC	CVAGGRNEQFF
TRBJ2-1	TRBV24-1	TRBD2	.	TGTGCCACCAGTGACCCAGCGGGAGGGCAGTACAATGAGCAGTTCTTC	CATSDPAGGQYNEQFF
TRBJ1-2	TRBV20-1	.	many	TGCAGTGCTAGGGGAGGGGCCGGCTACACCTTC	CSARGGAGYTF
TRBJ2-5	TRBV4-3	TRBD1	many	TGCGCCAGCAGCCGCCACAGGGGCGAGGGGGAGACCCAGTACTTC	CASSRHRGEGETQYF
TRBJ2-1	TRBV5-1	.	many	TGCGCCAGCAGCTTGCAGGGAAGCCGGACCTACAATGAGCAGTTCTTC	CASSLQGSRTYNEQFF
TRBJ2-3	TRBV6-5	.	.	TGTGCCAGCAGTTACCGGATAACAGATACGCAGTATTTT	CASSYRITDTQYF
TRBJ1-2	TRBV20-1	.	many	TGCAGTGCTCGGGAACCGGGTTGGAGAGACTATGGCTACACCTTC	CSAREPGWRDYGYTF
TRBJ2-2	TRBV3-1	.	many	TGTGCCAGCAGCCCCTCGTGGAATGCGGTCACCGGGGAGCTGTTTTTT	CASSPSWNAVTGELFF
TRBJ1-1	TRBV5-1	.	many	TGCGCCAGCAGCCTGGACCCCGGGCCTGAAGCTTTCTTT	CASSLDPGPEAFF
TRBJ1-3	TRBV9	TRBD1	many	TGTGCCAGCAGCGTAGGGGGACAGGGTTCCGGAAACACCATATATTTT	CASSVGGQGSGNTIYF
TRBJ1-2	TRBV6-5	.	many	TGTGCCAGCAGAAGAAGGGCCGGAGGCTACACCTTC	CASRRRAGGYTF
TRBJ2-1	TRBV5-1	.	many	TGCGCCAGCAGCTTGAGTATTGCGGGGCAACACAATGAGCAGTTCTTC	CASSLSIAGQHNEQFF
TRBJ1-6	TRBV9	.	many	TGTGCCAGCAGCGCGGCCGGGACACCCTATAATTCACCCCTCCACTTT	CASSAAGTPYNSPLHF
TRBJ2-7	TRBV20-1	TRBD2	.	TGCAGTGCTAGGGGACCGACTAGCGATCACTACGAGCAGTACTTC	CSARGPTSDHYEQYF
TRBJ2-1	TRBV4-3	TRBD2	many	TGCGCCAGCAGCCAAGGGACTAGCGGGCCCCAACTGTCCTACAATGAGCAGTTCTTC	CASSQGTSGPQLSYNEQFF
TRBJ1-1	TRBV7-9	.	.	TGTGCCAGCAGCCGCCCCGGGACAAACACTGAAGCTTTCTTT	CASSRPGTNTEAFF
TRBJ2-7	TRBV27	TRBD1	many	TGTGCCAGCAGTGTGAATCGGGACAGGGGATACGAGCAGTACTTC	CASSVNRDRGYEQYF
TRBJ2-1	TRBV2	.	.	TGTGCCAGCAGTGGACTTTCAGACAGCTCCTACAATGAGCAGTTCTTC	CASSGLSDSSYNEQFF
TRBJ2-5	TRBV24-1	.	many	TGTGCCACCAGTGACCTTCCCGGGACCCAGTACTTC	CATSDLPGTQYF
TRBJ2-5	TRBV20-1	.	many	TGCAGTGCTAGAGTGATGGGTTTACAAGAGACCCAGTACTTC	CSARVMGLQETQYF
TRBJ2-7	TRBV20-1	.	many	TGCAGTGCTAGAGAGCGGGGCTCCTACGAGCAGTACTTC	CSARERGSYEQYF
TRBJ2-5	TRBV4-3	.	.	TGCGCCAGCAGCCAAGCCGACGGCCCGGGAGAGACCCAGTACTTC	CASSQADGPGETQYF
TRBJ1-2	TRBV5-6	TRBD1	many	TGTGCCAGCAGCTTCGCCGGGACAGGGGATTTGAGGGGCGGCTACACCTTC	CASSFAGTGDLRGGYTF
TRBJ2-1	TRBV7-2	.	few	TGTGCCAGCAGCTTACAGGGTAGGGCGGGAGAGCAGTTCTTC	CASSLQGRAGEQFF
TRBJ2-3	TRBV7-2	.	many	TGTGCCAGCAGCTTAGGGGGATTTAGCACAGATACGCAGTATTTT	CASSLGGFSTDTQYF
TRBJ2-7	TRBV12-3/TRBV12-4	.	many	TGTGCCAGCAGGGGAGTCCTAACCTACGAGCAGTACTTC	CASRGVLTYEQYF
TRBJ2-5	TRBV5-1	TRBD1	.	TGCGCCAGCAGCTTGCGACAGGGGGTAGGAGAGACCCAGTACTTC	CASSLRQGVGETQYF
TRBJ2-2	TRBV4-3	.	many	TGCGCCAGCAGCCACGGGCGGCTGAACACCGGGGAGCTGTTTTTT	CASSHGRLNTGELFF
TRBJ2-7	TRBV11-2	TRBD1	.	TGTGCCAGCAGCGGCCGGGACAGGGGCTCCTACGAGCAGTACTTC	CASSGRDRGSYEQYF
TRBJ2-4	TRBV7-2	.	many	TGTGCCAGCAGCTCACAGGGAATTGGAAACATTCAGTACTTC	CASSSQGIGNIQYF
TRBJ1-1	TRBV20-1	.	many	TGCAGTGCTAGGGGCATGCAGGGCCCAGCTTTCTTT	CSARGMQGPAFF
TRBJ2-2	TRBV7-3	.	few	TGTGCCAGCAGCTTTTCGGGCCCGGGGAACACCGGGGAGCTGTTTTTT	CASSFSGPGNTGELFF
TRBJ2-7	TRBV5-1	.	few	TGCGCCAGCAGCTTGGACACCTCGGAGCCTTACGAGCAGTACTTC	CASSLDTSEPYEQYF